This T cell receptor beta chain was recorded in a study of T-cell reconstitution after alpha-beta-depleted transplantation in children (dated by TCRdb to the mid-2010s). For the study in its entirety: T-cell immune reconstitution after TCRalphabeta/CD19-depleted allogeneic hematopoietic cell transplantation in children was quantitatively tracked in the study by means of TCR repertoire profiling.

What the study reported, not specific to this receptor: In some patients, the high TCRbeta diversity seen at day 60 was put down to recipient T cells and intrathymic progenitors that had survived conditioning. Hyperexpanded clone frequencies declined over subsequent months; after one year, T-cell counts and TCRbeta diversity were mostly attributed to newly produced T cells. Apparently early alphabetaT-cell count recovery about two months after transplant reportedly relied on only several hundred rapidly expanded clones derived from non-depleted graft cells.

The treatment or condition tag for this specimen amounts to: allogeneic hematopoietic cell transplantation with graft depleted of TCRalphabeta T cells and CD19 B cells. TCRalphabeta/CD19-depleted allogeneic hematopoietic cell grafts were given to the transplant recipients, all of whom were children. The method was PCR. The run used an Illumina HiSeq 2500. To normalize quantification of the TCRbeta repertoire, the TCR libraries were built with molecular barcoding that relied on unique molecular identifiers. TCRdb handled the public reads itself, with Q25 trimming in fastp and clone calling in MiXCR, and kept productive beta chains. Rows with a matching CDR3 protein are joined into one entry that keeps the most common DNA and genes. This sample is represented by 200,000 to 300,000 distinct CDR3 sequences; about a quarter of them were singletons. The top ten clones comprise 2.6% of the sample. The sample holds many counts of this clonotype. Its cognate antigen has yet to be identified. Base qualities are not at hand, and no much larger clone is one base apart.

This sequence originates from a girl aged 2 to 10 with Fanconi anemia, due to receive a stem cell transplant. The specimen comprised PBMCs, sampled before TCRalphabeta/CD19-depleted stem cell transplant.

CDR3 protein: CATSDWTATSAYNEQFF. In nucleotide form, the sequence is TGTGCCACCAGTGATTGGACGGCGACTAGCGCTTACAATGAGCAGTTCTTC. The chain employs TRBV24-1 and TRBJ2-1; 8 bases in the middle match TRBD2. Trimmed from V: 2 bases; trimmed from J: 4 bases; junction bases lacking a gene match: 9. Based on the germline V gene, the CDR1 and CDR2 sequences are KGHDR and SFDVKD. The CDR3 runs 17 residues from the cysteine to the phenylalanine. Of all the DNA, just the CDR3 is kept, 51 bases in frame from base 1.